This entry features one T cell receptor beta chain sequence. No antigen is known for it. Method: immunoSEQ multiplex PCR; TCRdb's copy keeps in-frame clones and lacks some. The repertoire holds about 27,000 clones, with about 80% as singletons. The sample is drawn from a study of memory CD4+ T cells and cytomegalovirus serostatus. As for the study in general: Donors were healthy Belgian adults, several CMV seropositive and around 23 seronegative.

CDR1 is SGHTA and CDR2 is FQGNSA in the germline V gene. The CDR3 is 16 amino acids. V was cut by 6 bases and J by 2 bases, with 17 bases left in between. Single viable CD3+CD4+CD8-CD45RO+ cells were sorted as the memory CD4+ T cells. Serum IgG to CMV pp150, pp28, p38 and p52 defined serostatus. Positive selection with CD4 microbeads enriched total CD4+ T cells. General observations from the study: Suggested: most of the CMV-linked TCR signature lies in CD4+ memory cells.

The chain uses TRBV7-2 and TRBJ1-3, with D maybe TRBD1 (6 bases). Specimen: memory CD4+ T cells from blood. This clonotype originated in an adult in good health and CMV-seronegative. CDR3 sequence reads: CASSYGGGVTGNTIYF. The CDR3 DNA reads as TGTGCCAGCAGTTATGGGGGCGGCGTAACTGGAAACACCATATATTTT.